This is a list of T cell receptor beta chains from one sample in a study of Graves' ophthalmopathy and Graves' hyperthyroidism. TCRdb processed the multiplex PCR reads anew with MiXCR; each CDR3 protein has one entry. Of approximately 700,000 distinct CDR3 sequences listed, 40% were seen once; the top ten hold 44%. What was sequenced was peripheral blood. Receptors originate from an adult man with Graves' ophthalmopathy. Both conserved end residues are part of each CDR3. Some rows have no size entry. The others give once, few or many, or a class for an expanded clone.

13	TRBV10-3	many	CAITRKQSSGYTF
13	TRBV7-2	.	CASSFNRVGTQYF
14	TRBV19	few	CASSPRTGIYEQYF
18	TRBV25-1	once	CASSSGLTGGAPDYGYTF
14	TRBV7-9	.	CASSGGGSLFEQYF
16	TRBV2	.	CASSQPAGTLRTEQYF
13	TRBV29-1	.	CSVEIRTAYGYTF
11	TRBV2	.	CALNRDETQYF
19	TRBV19	.	CASRRVRTGRHSGANALTF
17	TRBV25-1	.	CASSQQPPGQGDSPLHF
14	TRBV25-1	.	CAWKNPGTAREAFF
16	TRBV5-6	few	CASSIGQGAGTYEQYF
13	TRBV5-5	.	CASTLGDGYGYTF
13	TRBV25-1	many	CASKRGMNTEAFF
12	TRBV7-9	few	CASSSTAGELFF
16	TRBV25-1	.	CASSPQGFHDTGELFF
13	TRBV2	many	CASRNGEGYEQYF
14	TRBV20-1	few	CSASSDRELKGYTF
17	TRBV25-1	few	CASSSVLGHTGNTEAFF
15	TRBV5-1	many	CASSPNYRGATEAFF
17	TRBV7-9	.	CASSQDPVGGLGEKLFF
14	TRBV9	.	CASSVDLATGELFF
12	TRBV7-2	few	CASSLFLGGYTF
13	TRBV5-4	few	CASSEVEGYGYTF
13	TRBV7-2	few	CASSLWAEETQYF
15	TRBV19	.	CASSIVGTGATEAFF
13	TRBV20-1	many	CSAGGTANTEAFF
13	TRBV19	.	CASGTSGKETQYF
9	TRBV20-1	.	CSGGETIYF
14	TRBV30	.	CAWSKDSTGNTIYF
14	TRBV7-9	.	CASSATGNSYEQYF